Given below is one T cell receptor (beta chain) in context. Antigen: not known. A second PCR of roughly 7 to 11 cycles used a sample-barcoded 5' primer and a J-beta primer mix. Every cDNA molecule carried a tag from a template-switch adaptor bearing 12 random nucleotides. TCRdb re-analysed the 5' RACE reads in MiXCR, keeping a single row per CDR3 protein. Here the sample spans about 1.4 million distinct CDR3 sequences, approximately 60% being singletons. This specimen comes from a study of blood T cells in healthy people across ages. The germline V gene encodes CDR1 LGHDT and CDR2 YNNKEL (reference sequence). This CDR3 has 16 residues. Trimming shortened V by 4 bases and J by 4 bases, and 18 bases separated the two germline ends. Findings and limits, study-wide: Strong correlation existed between TCR beta diversity and naive T cell percentage.

The chain employs TRBV3-1 and TRBJ2-3, with unresolved D. The sequence derives from a man between 18 and 35 years old in good health. Specimen: blood. CDR3 nucleotides: TGTGCCAGCAGCCCTGATGAGATAGCAGGCGCAGATACGCAGTATTTT. It specifies CASSPDEIAGADTQYF.